The clone carrying this T cell receptor (beta chain) was counted a few times. The data were taken from a study of blood T cells in healthy people across ages. Through a sample-barcoded 5' primer and a J-beta primer mix, a second PCR was run for roughly 6 to 12 cycles. Every molecule of cDNA carried a tag from a template-switch adaptor with 12 random nucleotides. TCRdb independently ran MiXCR on the 5' RACE reads; one entry per CDR3 protein. The sample lists 1.5 million or so distinct CDR3 sequences, 35% to 45% seen once, with approximately 4% in the top ten. The sample taken for sequencing was blood. The TCR comes from a woman between 18 and 29 years old in good health.

The CDR3 loop reads CASSFVGGNTDTQYF. DNA for the CDR3: TGTGCCAGCAGTTTCGTAGGCGGAAATACAGATACGCAGTATTTT. J is TRBJ2-3 and V is TRBV28; D remains ambiguous. CDR1 is MDHEN, CDR2 SYDVKM, per germline. The CDR3 covers 15 residues. Between the trimmed V and J ends, which lost 3 bases and 3 bases, there was a span of 13 bases.